The rows below give T cell receptor beta chains drawn from one sample of a study of T cell responses to AZD1222 COVID-19 vaccine. Measured with immunoSEQ multiplex PCR; TCRdb has only the in-frame clones, and not every one. The table has 130,000 or so clones, 89% seen once; the top ten hold about 2.7%. Material: peripheral blood, obtained on day 0 of AZD1222 vaccination. These receptors were collected from an adult in good health. Both conserved end residues are part of each CDR3. D genes are given only for firm matches. Part of the rows lack a size; the others show once, few, many or a class for expanded clones.

>TRBV2|15|TRBD2|.|TRBJ2-1
TGTGCCAGCACACAGCGGGGGGCCGGTCCAATGAAGCAGTTCTTC
CASTQRGAGPMKQFF
>TRBV28|15|.|.|TRBJ1-5
TGTGCCAGCAGTTTAGGGAGGAGGCTAAATCAGCCCCAGCATTTT
CASSLGRRLNQPQHF
>TRBV30|15|TRBD1|.|TRBJ1-2
TGTGCCTGGAGTACCCCGGGACAGGGGCCCAGGGGCTACACCTTC
CAWSTPGQGPRGYTF
>TRBV3-1/TRBV3-2|16|TRBD1|once|TRBJ1-1
TGTGCCAGCAGCCGATGGACAGGGGGCAGTAGCACTGAAGCTTTCTTT
CASSRWTGGSSTEAFF
>TRBV28|14|.|.|TRBJ1-2
TGTGCCAGCAGTCTCGCCGGGGGGGGCTATGGCTACACCTTC
CASSLAGGGYGYTF
>TRBV4-3|15|.|once|TRBJ1-6
TGCGCCAGCAGCCAAGGAGGGGGGGCGAATTCACCCCTCCACTTT
CASSQGGGANSPLHF
>TRBV3-1/TRBV3-2|17|TRBD2|.|TRBJ2-1
TGTGCCAGCAAATCCGGGAGGCGGTTACCCTACGGCGATGAGCAGTTCTTC
CASKSGRRLPYGDEQFF
>TRBV28|15|.|once|TRBJ1-5
TGTGCCAGCAGTTTGAGGGGAGCAGTCAATCAGCCCCAGCATTTT
CASSLRGAVNQPQHF
>TRBV11-2|14|.|.|TRBJ1-4
TGTGCCAGCAGCTTTAGAGGGATTAATGAAAAACTGTTTTTT
CASSFRGINEKLFF
>TRBV19|13|TRBD1|.|TRBJ1-5
TGTGCCAGTAGTACAGGGGGTTGGCAGCCCCAGCATTTT
CASSTGGWQPQHF